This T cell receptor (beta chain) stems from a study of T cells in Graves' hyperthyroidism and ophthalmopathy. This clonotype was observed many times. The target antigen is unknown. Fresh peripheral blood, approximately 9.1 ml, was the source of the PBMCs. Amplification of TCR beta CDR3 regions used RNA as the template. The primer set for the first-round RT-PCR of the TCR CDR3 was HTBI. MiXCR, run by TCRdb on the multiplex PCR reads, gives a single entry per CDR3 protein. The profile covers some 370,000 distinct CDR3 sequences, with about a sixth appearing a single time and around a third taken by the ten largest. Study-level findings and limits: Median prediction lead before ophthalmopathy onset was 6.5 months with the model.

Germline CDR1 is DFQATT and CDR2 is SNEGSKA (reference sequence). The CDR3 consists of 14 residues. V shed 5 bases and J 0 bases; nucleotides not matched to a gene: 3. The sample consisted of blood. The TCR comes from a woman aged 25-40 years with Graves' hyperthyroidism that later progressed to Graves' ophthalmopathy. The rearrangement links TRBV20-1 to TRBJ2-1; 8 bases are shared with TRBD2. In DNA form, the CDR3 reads TGCAGTGCTGCACTAGCGGCCTCCTACAATGAGCAGTTCTTC. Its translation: CSAALAASYNEQFF.